The 30 T cell receptor beta chains reported below all come from one sample, sequenced in a study of CD8 T cells in ankylosing spondylitis. Findings and caveats of the study: What seemed typical of ankylosing spondylitis blood was a TCR beta motif built from eight highly homologous variants.

TCRdb reanalysed the 5' RACE reads using MiXCR and keeps one entry per CDR3 protein. Of some 85,000 distinct CDR3 sequences listed, roughly 8.5% were seen once; the top ten hold approximately 30%. These receptors have no known antigen. Sequencing was performed on blood, either unsorted or a sorted T cell fraction (not recorded which). The source of these receptors is a male donor with ankylosing spondylitis.

This clonotype showed up many times. The J gene is TRBJ2-4, the V gene TRBV20-1, with 7 positions matching TRBD1. This CDR3 comprises 14 residues. Trimming cost V 3 bases and J 9 bases; bases outside gene matches: 11. Germline CDR1 and CDR2: DFQATT and SNEGSKA (reference sequence). CDR3 in amino acids: CSASLTGTEGIQYF. The DNA for the CDR3 is TGCAGTGCTAGTTTAACCGGGACAGAGGGCATTCAGTACTTC.

This clonotype turned up a few times. J is TRBJ2-2 and V is TRBV3-1, with D possibly TRBD2 on 5 matching bases. The CDR3 is made up of 16 amino acids. Germline CDR1 is LGHDT and CDR2 is YNNKEL (reference sequence). V was shortened by 3 bases and J by 1 base, with 12 bases between the two germline ends. CDR3 in amino acids: CASSHLGRENTGELFF. The CDR3 DNA reads as TGTGCCAGCAGCCATCTTGGACGGGAGAACACCGGGGAGCTGTTTTTT.

A note on this clonotype: One end of the junction fails to match germline, which may point to a read error. The V gene is TRBV6-1, the J gene TRBJ1-3; a weak D match, TRBD1 (5 bases). The length of the CDR3 is 14 residues. CDR1 and CDR2 (germline): MNHNS, SASEGT. The CDR3 here is CAGRGALSGNTIYF. The CDR3 nucleotides are TGTGCCGGCAGAGGGGCCCTCTCTGGAAACACCATATATTTT.

The chain combines TRBV2 with TRBJ2-5; 9 bases map to TRBD2. Trimming cost V 8 bases and J 5 bases; bases outside gene matches: 9. The CDR3 is 14 amino acids. The germline V gene has CDR1 SNHLY and CDR2 FYNNEI. CDR3 sequence (DNA): TGTGCCAGCCGGGGACTAGCAATAGTCGAGACCCAGTACTTC. It is translated as CASRGLAIVETQYF.

The CDR3 reads CAISTGVFSEQFF. CDR3 in DNA: TGTGCCATCTCTACGGGAGTTTTCAGTGAGCAGTTCTTC. The gene calls are TRBV10-3 and TRBJ2-1; D might be TRBD2 (6 bases). V dropped 8 bases and J dropped 9 bases, with 17 bases sitting between them. This CDR3 spans 13 amino acids. Germline-derived CDR1 and CDR2 are ENHRY and SYGVKD.

CDR3 protein: CASSLVWGTETQYF. Here the CDR3 DNA reads TGTGCCAGCAGCTTGGTCTGGGGGACAGAGACCCAGTACTTC. The chain couples TRBV5-6 to TRBJ2-5; possibly TRBD1 or TRBD2 for D (5 bases each). The germline V gene encodes CDR1 SGHDT and CDR2 YYEEEE. The CDR3 is 14 residues long. The V end was cut by 0 bases, the J end by 4 bases, with 10 bases between.

This clonotype has at least ten counts. J is TRBJ2-2 and V is TRBV28; 10 bases line up with TRBD2. The V segment lost 5 bases and the J segment 7 bases; nucleotides outside the gene matches: 10. This CDR3 has 16 residues. CDR1 and CDR2 from the germline V gene are MDHEN and SYDVKM. The CDR3 DNA sequence: TGTGCCAGCAGTCAGCAGCGGGAGGGCCTTTACGGGGAGCTGTTTTTT. As protein: CASSQQREGLYGELFF. Looking up the rest from reference TRBV28 and TRBJ2-2 gives the full variable domain: DVKVTQSSRYLVKRTGEKVFLECVQDMDHENMFWYRQDPGLGLRLIYFSYDVKMKEKGDIPEGYSVSREKKERFSLILESASTNQTSMYLCASSQQREGLYGELFFGEGSRLTVL.

This clonotype has ten or more counts. This chain uses TRBV5-1 with TRBJ2-7; D is possibly TRBD1 (6 bases). The CDR3 is 15 amino acids. CDR1 and CDR2 from the germline V gene are SGHRS and YFSETQ. Deletions cut 1 base from V and 6 bases from J, with 17 bases between. CDR3 nucleotide sequence: TGCGCCAGCAGCTTGAAAACCCTACAGGGTGGCGAGCAGTACTTC. Protein product: CASSLKTLQGGEQYF.

This clonotype appeared many times. The rearrangement joins TRBV5-1 to TRBJ2-2; no definite D call. CDR3 size: 12 residues. V dropped 0 bases and J dropped 9 bases, with 6 bases sitting between them. The germline V gene encodes CDR1 SGHRS and CDR2 YFSETQ. The CDR3: CASSLGGRELFF. The CDR3 region has the DNA TGCGCCAGCAGCTTGGGTGGCCGGGAGCTGTTTTTT.

To note about this clonotype: One base away lies a much larger clone, so this may be a sequencing read error. This chain connects TRBV7-2 to TRBJ2-1; 11 positions match TRBD2. The CDR3 totals 16 residues. Germline V gene data show CDR1 as SGHTA and CDR2 as FQGNSA. CDR3 residues: CARSLRGLAEYNEQFF. As DNA, the CDR3 is TGTGCCCGCAGCTTACGGGGACTAGCGGAATACAATGAGCAGTTCTTC.

The chain uses TRBV11-2 and TRBJ2-1; 8 bases line up with TRBD2. There are 16 residues in the CDR3. In germline, CDR1 is SGHAT, CDR2 FQNNGV. V trimming: 3 bases; J trimming: 8 bases; junction bases outside the gene matches: 12. CDR3 sequence (DNA): TGTGCCAGCAGCTTGTATCGACTAGCGATGGCCGATGAGCAGTTCTTC. This codes for CASSLYRLAMADEQFF. Full variable domain (rest looked up from reference TRBV11-2 and TRBJ2-1): EAGVAQSPRYKIIEKRQSVAFWCNPISGHATLYWYQQILGQGPKLLIQFQNNGVVDDSQLPKDRFSAERLKGVDSTLKIQPAKLEDSAVYLCASSLYRLAMADEQFFGPGTRLTVL.

The chain joins TRBV6-1 to TRBJ2-2, with D tentatively TRBD2 (6 bases). The length of the CDR3 is 15 residues. V lost 6 bases and J lost 0, with 11 bases in between. Germline loops: CDR1 MNHNS, CDR2 SASEGT. The CDR3 sequence: CASSVGTSNTGELFF. CDR3 sequence (DNA): TGTGCCAGCAGCGTGGGGACTTCGAACACCGGGGAGCTGTTTTTT.

The table lists this clonotype with a few counts. This chain connects TRBV20-1 to TRBJ2-2; TRBD2 is a possible D gene (5 bases). This CDR3 spans 13 amino acids. CDR1 and CDR2 from the germline V gene are DFQATT and SNEGSKA (reference sequence). V dropped 5 bases and J dropped 1 base, with 8 bases sitting between them. Here the CDR3 reads CSAVSGNTGELFF. The CDR3 nucleotides read TGCAGTGCTGTGAGCGGGAACACCGGGGAGCTGTTTTTT.

The V and J genes are TRBV10-3 and TRBJ2-7; 7 bases align to TRBD2. The CDR3 is made up of 17 amino acids. CDR1 and CDR2 (germline): ENHRY, SYGVKD. Germline trimming cut 3 bases from V and 6 bases from J; bases unmatched to any gene: 17. The CDR3 bases are TGTGCCATCAGTGACCCGGGGGGTGTCCGGGGTAGGGCCGAGCAGTACTTC. Translated, it gives CAISDPGGVRGRAEQYF.

V is TRBV12-3 or TRBV12-4 and J is TRBJ2-2; D not resolved. This CDR3 spans 17 amino acids. V was cut by 4 bases and J by 0 bases, with 15 bases left in between. The CDR3 spells CASSSRVMAANTGELFF. Here the CDR3 DNA reads TGTGCCAGCAGTTCCCGGGTGATGGCTGCGAACACCGGGGAGCTGTTTTTT.

The CDR3 reads CASSYGTDQETQYF. The CDR3 region has the DNA TGTGCCAGCAGTTATGGGACGGACCAAGAGACCCAGTACTTC. The rearrangement uses TRBV27 and TRBJ2-5; D could derive from TRBD1 or TRBD2 (5 bases each). V dropped 4 bases and J dropped 0 bases, with 9 bases sitting between them. Germline V gives CDR1 MNHEY, CDR2 SMNVEV (reference sequence). The CDR3 has 14 residues.

The CDR3 DNA reads TGTGCCAGCAGCGAAACGGGACTAGCGGGAGGCGGGGAGTTCTTC. Translated: CASSETGLAGGGEFF. V usage is TRBV11-2 and J usage is TRBJ2-1, with TRBD2 matching 15 bases. The germline CDR1 and CDR2 sequences are SGHAT and FQNNGV. The ends lost 5 bases at V and 14 bases at J; junction bases unmatched: 10. The CDR3 consists of 15 residues.

This clonotype has only a few counts. DNA for the CDR3: TGTGCCTACGGCTTAGCGGGAGGGAGCTCCTACAATGAGCAGTTCTTC. Its translation: CAYGLAGGSSYNEQFF. The chain joins TRBV30 to TRBJ2-1; 11 bases map to TRBD2. CDR3 length: 16 amino acids. J was trimmed by 0 bases and V by 7 bases; bases with no gene match: 8. CDR1 is GTSNPN and CDR2 is SVGIG in the germline V gene (reference sequence).

This clonotype showed up many times. The chain combines TRBV24-1 with TRBJ2-1; the D gene is possibly TRBD2 (5 bases). V lost 8 bases to trimming and J lost 3 bases, with 16 bases between them. Germline CDR1 KGHDR, CDR2 SFDVKD. The CDR3 has 15 amino acids. CDR3 region: CATMSPSGDYNEQFF. DNA of the CDR3: TGTGCCACCATGAGCCCCAGCGGAGACTACAATGAGCAGTTCTTC.

Ten or more counts support this clonotype. V gene TRBV5-6 combines with J gene TRBJ2-7; possibly TRBD1 for D (6 bases). V was shortened by 0 bases and J by 0 bases, with 10 bases between the two germline ends. The germline V gene encodes CDR1 SGHDT and CDR2 YYEEEE. The CDR3 is 15 amino acids. CDR3 region: CASSLETGRSYEQYF. CDR3 DNA sequence: TGTGCCAGCAGCTTGGAAACAGGGCGCTCCTACGAGCAGTACTTC.

This clonotype appeared many times. V gene TRBV9 combines with J gene TRBJ2-1, with a possible D match to TRBD1 (6 bases). The V and J ends lost 4 bases and 4 bases respectively, with 9 bases between them. Germline CDR1 SGDLS, CDR2 YYNGEE. This CDR3 is 13 amino acids long. The CDR3 region is CASSTDSYNEQFF. CDR3 bases: TGTGCCAGCAGCACGGACAGTTACAATGAGCAGTTCTTC. Full variable domain (rest looked up from reference TRBV9 and TRBJ2-1): DSGVTQTPKHLITATGQRVTLRCSPRSGDLSVYWYQQSLDQGLQFLIQYYNGEERAKGNILERFSAQQFPDLHSELNLSSLELGDSALYFCASSTDSYNEQFFGPGTRLTVL.

This clonotype was seen more than once but under ten times. This chain joins TRBV27 and TRBJ1-2; maybe TRBD1 (6 bases). The CDR3 totals 15 residues. Germline values: CDR1 MNHEY, CDR2 SMNVEV (reference sequence). The V end lost 6 bases, the J end lost 7 bases, and 21 bases lay between the germline ends. The CDR3 sequence: CASSHTPDSLAGYTF. The CDR3 region has the DNA TGTGCCAGCAGCCACACCCCGGACAGCCTCGCTGGCTACACCTTC.

The sample holds a few counts of this clonotype. This chain uses TRBV6-1 with TRBJ2-7; D perhaps matches TRBD2 (5 bases). CDR1 and CDR2 from the germline V gene are MNHNS and SASEGT. CDR3 length: 15 residues. V was shortened by 7 bases and J by 0 bases, with 16 bases between the two germline ends. In DNA, the CDR3 is TGTGCCAGCATAGTGAGGGCCACGTCCTCCTACGAGCAGTACTTC. Translated: CASIVRATSSYEQYF.

V usage is TRBV15 and J usage is TRBJ2-3; 11 bases fit TRBD2. Germline-derived CDR1 and CDR2 are LNHNV and YYDKDF (reference sequence). The CDR3 is 17 residues long. Losses at the gene ends were 4 bases for V and 3 bases for J; bases not matched to a gene: 9. In DNA, the CDR3 is TGTGCCACCAGCATTACCCTGACTAGCGGGATTACAGATACGCAGTATTTT. This codes for CATSITLTSGITDTQYF.

This clonotype was counted only a few times. The rearrangement links TRBV12-3 or TRBV12-4 to TRBJ2-6, with 8 bases lining up with TRBD1. This CDR3 has 17 amino acids. The V and J ends lost 6 bases and 1 base, in that order; junction bases with no gene match: 8. The chain's CDR3 is CASRWTGSGSGANVLTF. The CDR3 DNA follows: TGTGCCAGCAGATGGACAGGGTCTGGATCTGGGGCCAACGTCCTGACTTTC.

This clonotype has ten or more counts. The chain employs TRBV20-1 and TRBJ2-7, with D hard to call. Germline CDR1 and CDR2: DFQATT and SNEGSKA (reference sequence). Trimming shortened V by 0 bases and J by 5 bases, and 14 bases separated the two germline ends. The CDR3 totals 14 residues. CDR3 amino acids: CSARDRETVHEQYF. CDR3 DNA sequence: TGCAGTGCTAGAGATCGCGAGACCGTGCACGAGCAGTACTTC.

This clonotype showed up many times. The chain is built from TRBV12-3 or TRBV12-4 and TRBJ1-5; D possibly corresponds to TRBD1 (6 bases). This CDR3 region has 17 residues. Trimming shortened V by 11 bases and J by 1 base, and 24 bases separated the two germline ends. The CDR3 protein is CAGPPRDTQGSNQPQHF. In nucleotides, the CDR3 is TGTGCCGGCCCGCCACGGGACACCCAAGGGAGCAATCAGCCCCAGCATTTT.

The V call is TRBV4-1, the J call TRBJ1-5; D remains ambiguous. Between the trimmed V and J ends, which lost 3 bases and 2 bases, there was a span of 11 bases. This CDR3 is 15 amino acids long. The germline CDR1 and CDR2 sequences are MGHRA and YSYEKL. The CDR3 sequence: CASSHEVRGNQPQHF. CDR3 coding DNA: TGCGCCAGCAGCCACGAAGTAAGGGGCAATCAGCCCCAGCATTTT.

This rearrangement joins TRBV30 to TRBJ2-2, with unresolved D. Deletions cut 4 bases from V and 0 bases from J, with 6 bases between. CDR1 is GTSNPN and CDR2 is SVGIG in the germline V gene (reference sequence). The CDR3 contains 13 residues. The CDR3 DNA follows: TGTGCCTGGATCGCGCCGAACACCGGGGAGCTGTTTTTT. Amino acids: CAWIAPNTGELFF.

The chain combines TRBV13 with TRBJ2-3; TRBD2 aligns across 8 bases. CDR1 is PRHDT and CDR2 is FYEKMQ in the germline V gene (reference sequence). V shed 5 bases, J shed 2 bases, and the junction held 3 bases outside the gene matches. The CDR3 is made up of 14 amino acids. The CDR3 DNA sequence: TGTGCCAGCAGCGGAGGACTAGCCACAGATACGCAGTATTTT. This translates into CASSGGLATDTQYF.